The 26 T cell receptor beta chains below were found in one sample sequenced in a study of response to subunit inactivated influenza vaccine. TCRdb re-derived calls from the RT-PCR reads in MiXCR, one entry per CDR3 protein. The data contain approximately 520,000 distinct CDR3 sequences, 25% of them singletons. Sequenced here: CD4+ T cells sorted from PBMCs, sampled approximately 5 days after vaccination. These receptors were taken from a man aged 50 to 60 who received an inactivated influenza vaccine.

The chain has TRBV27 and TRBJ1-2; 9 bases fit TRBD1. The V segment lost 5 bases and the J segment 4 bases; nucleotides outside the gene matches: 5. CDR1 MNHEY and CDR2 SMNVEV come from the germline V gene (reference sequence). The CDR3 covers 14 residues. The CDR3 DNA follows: TGTGCCAGCAGTAGAACAGGGGGCAGCTATGGCTACACCTTC. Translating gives CASSRTGGSYGYTF.

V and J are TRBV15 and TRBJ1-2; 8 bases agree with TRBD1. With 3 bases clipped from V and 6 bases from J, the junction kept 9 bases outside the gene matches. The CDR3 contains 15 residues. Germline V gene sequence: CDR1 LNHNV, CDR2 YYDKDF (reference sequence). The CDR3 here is CATSRAGGVLDGYTF. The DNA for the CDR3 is TGTGCCACCAGCAGGGCAGGGGGCGTGTTGGATGGCTACACCTTC. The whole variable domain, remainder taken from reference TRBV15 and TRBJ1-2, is DAMVIQNPRYQVTQFGKPVTLSCSQTLNHNVMYWYQQKSSQAPKLLFHYYDKDFNNEADTPDNFQSRRPNTSFCFLDIRSPGLGDTAMYLCATSRAGGVLDGYTFGSGTRLTVV.

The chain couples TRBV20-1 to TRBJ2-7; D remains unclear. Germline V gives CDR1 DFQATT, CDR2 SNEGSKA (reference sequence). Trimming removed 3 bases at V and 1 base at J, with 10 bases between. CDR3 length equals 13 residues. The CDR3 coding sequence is TGCAGTGCTAGTCATCCAGTTTCCTACGAGCAGTACTTC. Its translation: CSASHPVSYEQYF.

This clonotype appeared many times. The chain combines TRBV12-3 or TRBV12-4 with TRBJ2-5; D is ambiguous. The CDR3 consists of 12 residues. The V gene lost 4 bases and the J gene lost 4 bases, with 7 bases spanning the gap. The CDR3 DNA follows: TGTGCCAGCAGTTCATTCCCAGAGACCCAGTACTTC. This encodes CASSSFPETQYF.

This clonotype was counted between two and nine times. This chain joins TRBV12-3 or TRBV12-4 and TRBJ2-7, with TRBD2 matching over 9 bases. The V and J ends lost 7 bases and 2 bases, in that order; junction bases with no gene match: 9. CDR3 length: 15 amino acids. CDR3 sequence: CASTTGTSYPYEQYF. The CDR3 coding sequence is TGTGCCAGCACCACAGGGACTAGCTATCCCTACGAGCAGTACTTC.

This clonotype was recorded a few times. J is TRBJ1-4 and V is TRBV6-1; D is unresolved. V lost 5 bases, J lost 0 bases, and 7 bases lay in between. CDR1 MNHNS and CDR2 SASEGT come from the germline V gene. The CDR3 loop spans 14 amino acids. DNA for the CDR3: TGTGCCAGCAGTCTTCAACCAACTAATGAAAAACTGTTTTTT. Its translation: CASSLQPTNEKLFF.

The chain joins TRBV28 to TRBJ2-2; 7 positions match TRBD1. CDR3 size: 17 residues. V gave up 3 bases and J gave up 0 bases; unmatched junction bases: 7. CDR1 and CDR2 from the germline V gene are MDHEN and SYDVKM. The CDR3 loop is CASSFYPQGTNTGELFF. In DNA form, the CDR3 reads TGTGCCAGCAGTTTCTATCCACAGGGGACGAACACCGGGGAGCTGTTTTTT.

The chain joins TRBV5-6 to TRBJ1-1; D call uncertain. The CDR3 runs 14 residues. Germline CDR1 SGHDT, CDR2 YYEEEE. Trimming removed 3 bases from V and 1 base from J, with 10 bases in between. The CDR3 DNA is TGTGCCAGCAGCTCGGTGTCGGGGAACACTGAAGCTTTCTTT. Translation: CASSSVSGNTEAFF. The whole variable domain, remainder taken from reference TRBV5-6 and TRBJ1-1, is DAGVTQSPTHLIKTRGQQVTLRCSPKSGHDTVSWYQQALGQGPQFIFQYYEEEERQRGNFPDRFSGHQFPNYSSELNVNALLLGDSALYLCASSSVSGNTEAFFGQGTRLTVV.

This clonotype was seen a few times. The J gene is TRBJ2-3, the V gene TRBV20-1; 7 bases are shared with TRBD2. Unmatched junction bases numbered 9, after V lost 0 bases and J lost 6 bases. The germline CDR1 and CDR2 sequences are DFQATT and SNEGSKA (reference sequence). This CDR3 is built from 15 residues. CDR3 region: CSARDPLAGVDTQYF. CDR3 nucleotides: TGCAGTGCTAGAGATCCTCTTGCGGGAGTGGATACGCAGTATTTT.

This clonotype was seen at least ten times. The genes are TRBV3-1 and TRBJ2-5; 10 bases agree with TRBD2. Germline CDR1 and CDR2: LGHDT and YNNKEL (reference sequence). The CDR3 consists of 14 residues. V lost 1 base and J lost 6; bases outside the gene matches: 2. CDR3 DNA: TGTGCCAGCAGCCAAGTAGCGGGGGGAAAGACCCAGTACTTC. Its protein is CASSQVAGGKTQYF.

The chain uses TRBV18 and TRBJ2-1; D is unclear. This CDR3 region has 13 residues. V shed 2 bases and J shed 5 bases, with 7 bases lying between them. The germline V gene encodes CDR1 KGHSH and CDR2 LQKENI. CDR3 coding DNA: TGTGCCAGCTCACCAAATATTCACAATGAGCAGTTCTTC. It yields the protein CASSPNIHNEQFF.

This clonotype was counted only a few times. The CDR3 DNA is TGTGCCAGCCGCGGATTCAGCACAGATACGCAGTATTTT. Translated: CASRGFSTDTQYF. The rearrangement joins TRBV6-1 to TRBJ2-3; D unclear. The CDR3 spans 13 residues. Germline CDR1 is MNHNS and CDR2 is SASEGT. V was shortened by 8 bases and J by 0 bases, with 9 bases between the two germline ends.

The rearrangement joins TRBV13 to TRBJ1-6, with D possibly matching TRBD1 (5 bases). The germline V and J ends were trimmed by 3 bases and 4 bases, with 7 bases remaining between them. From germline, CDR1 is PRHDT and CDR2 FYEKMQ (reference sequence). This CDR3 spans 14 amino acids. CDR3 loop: CASSFTGYNSPLHF. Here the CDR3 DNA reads TGTGCCAGCAGCTTCACAGGTTATAATTCACCCCTCCACTTT.

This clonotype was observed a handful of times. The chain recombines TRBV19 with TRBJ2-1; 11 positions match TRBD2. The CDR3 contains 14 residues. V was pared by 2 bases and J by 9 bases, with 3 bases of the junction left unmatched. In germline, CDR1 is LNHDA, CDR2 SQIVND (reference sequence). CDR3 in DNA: TGTGCCAGTAGTATATCTAGCGGGGGGCGTGAGCAGTTCTTC. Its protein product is CASSISSGGREQFF.

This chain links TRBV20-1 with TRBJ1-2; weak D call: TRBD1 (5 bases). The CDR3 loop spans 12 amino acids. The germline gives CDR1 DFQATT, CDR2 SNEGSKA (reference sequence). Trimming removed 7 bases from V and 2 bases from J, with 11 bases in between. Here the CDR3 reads CSVPGLNYGYTF. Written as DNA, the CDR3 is TGCAGTGTTCCGGGACTCAACTATGGCTACACCTTC.

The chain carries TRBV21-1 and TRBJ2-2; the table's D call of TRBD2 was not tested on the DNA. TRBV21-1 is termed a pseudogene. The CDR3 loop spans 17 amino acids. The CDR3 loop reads CASSHPGLAGNTGELFF. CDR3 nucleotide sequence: TGTGCCAGCAGCCACCCGGGACTAGCGGGGAACACCGGGGAGCTGTTTTTT.

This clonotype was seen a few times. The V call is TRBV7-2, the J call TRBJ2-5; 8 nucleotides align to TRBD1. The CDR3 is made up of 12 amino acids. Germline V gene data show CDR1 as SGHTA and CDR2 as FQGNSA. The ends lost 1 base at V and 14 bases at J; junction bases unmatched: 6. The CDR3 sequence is CASSLVAGTGYF. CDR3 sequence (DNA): TGTGCCAGCAGCTTAGTAGCCGGGACAGGTTACTTC.

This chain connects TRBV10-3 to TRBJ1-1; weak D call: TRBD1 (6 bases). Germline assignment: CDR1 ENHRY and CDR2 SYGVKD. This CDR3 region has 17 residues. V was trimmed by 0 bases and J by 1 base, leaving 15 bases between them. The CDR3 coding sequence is TGTGCCATCAGTGAGTCGTCTCGTGGCAGGGGGAACACTGAAGCTTTCTTT. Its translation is CAISESSRGRGNTEAFF.

The CDR3 bases are TGTGCCAGCAGTTTATGGGACAGATACAATGAGCAGTTCTTC. As protein: CASSLWDRYNEQFF. The chain employs TRBV28 and TRBJ2-1; maybe TRBD1 (6 bases). V gave up 0 bases and J gave up 4 bases, with 7 bases separating them. This CDR3 has 14 amino acids. The V gene's germline CDR1 is MDHEN and CDR2 SYDVKM.

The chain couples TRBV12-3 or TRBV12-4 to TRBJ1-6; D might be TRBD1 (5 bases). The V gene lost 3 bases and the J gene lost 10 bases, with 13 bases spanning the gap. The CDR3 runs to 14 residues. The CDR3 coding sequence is TGTGCCAGCAGTTTGGGGGTGATCGGGTCACCCCTCCACTTT. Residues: CASSLGVIGSPLHF.

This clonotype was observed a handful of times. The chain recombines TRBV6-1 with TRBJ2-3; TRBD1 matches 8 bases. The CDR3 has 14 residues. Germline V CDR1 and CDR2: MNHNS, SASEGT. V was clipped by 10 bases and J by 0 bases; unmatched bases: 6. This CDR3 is CATSRGPSTDTQYF. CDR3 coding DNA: TGTGCCACTTCCAGGGGGCCTAGCACAGATACGCAGTATTTT.

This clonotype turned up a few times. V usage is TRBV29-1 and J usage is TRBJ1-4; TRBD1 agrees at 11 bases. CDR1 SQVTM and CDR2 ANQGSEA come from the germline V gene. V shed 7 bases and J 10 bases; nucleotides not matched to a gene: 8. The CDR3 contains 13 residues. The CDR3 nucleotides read TGCAGCGCCCGGACAGGGGGCGACCCAAAACTGTTTTTT. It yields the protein CSARTGGDPKLFF.

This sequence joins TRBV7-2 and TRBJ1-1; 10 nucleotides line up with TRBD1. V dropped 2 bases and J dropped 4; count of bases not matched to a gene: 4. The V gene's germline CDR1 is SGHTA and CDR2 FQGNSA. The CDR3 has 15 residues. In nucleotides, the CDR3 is TGTGCCAGCAGCTTACTGGACAGGGGGGGCACTGAAGCTTTCTTT. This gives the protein CASSLLDRGGTEAFF.

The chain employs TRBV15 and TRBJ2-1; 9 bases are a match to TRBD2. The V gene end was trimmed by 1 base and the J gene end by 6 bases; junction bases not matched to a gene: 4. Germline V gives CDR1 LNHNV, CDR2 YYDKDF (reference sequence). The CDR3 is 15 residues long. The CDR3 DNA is TGTGCCACCAGCAGAGTGGGACTAGCTTCCAATGAGCAGTTCTTC. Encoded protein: CATSRVGLASNEQFF. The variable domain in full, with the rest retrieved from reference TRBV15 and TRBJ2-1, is DAMVIQNPRYQVTQFGKPVTLSCSQTLNHNVMYWYQQKSSQAPKLLFHYYDKDFNNEADTPDNFQSRRPNTSFCFLDIRSPGLGDTAMYLCATSRVGLASNEQFFGPGTRLTVL.

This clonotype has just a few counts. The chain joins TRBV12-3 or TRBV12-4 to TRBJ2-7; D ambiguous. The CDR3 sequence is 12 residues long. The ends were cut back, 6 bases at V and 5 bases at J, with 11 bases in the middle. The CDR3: CASRTDLHEQYF. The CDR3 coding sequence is TGTGCCAGCAGGACCGACCTGCACGAGCAGTACTTC.

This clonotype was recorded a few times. CDR3 in amino acids: CASAFPLKEEQFF. CDR3 DNA sequence: TGTGCCAGCGCCTTCCCTCTTAAGGAGGAGCAGTTCTTC. The chain uses TRBV6-2 or TRBV6-3 and TRBJ2-1; D is undetermined. Germline V gene lookup returns CDR1 MNHEY and CDR2 SVGEGT. This CDR3 comprises 13 residues. V lost 8 bases, J lost 10 bases, and 18 bases lay in between.